The present entry profiles one T cell receptor beta chain with its context. Its specificity is unknown. This entry comes from a study of blood T cells in healthy people across ages. Study results and limitations: Correlation between TCR beta diversity and naive T cell percentage was strong. Long-lived and aged donors differed, with more naive CD4+ cells and higher diversity in the long-lived. The unknown donor CMV status may have confounded expanded clonotype changes. Roughly linearly, TCR beta diversity per million T cells fell as age increased.

For the second PCR, which ran for roughly 6 to 12 cycles, a sample-barcoded 5' primer and a J-beta primer mix were used. MiXCR was run by TCRdb on the 5' RACE reads, yielding one entry per CDR3 protein. The sample shows 910,000 or so distinct CDR3 sequences, 45% to 60% of them seen only once. CDR3 size: 15 residues. Germline V gene data show CDR1 as MNHNY and CDR2 as SVGAGI (reference sequence). The V segment lost 0 bases and the J segment 1 base; nucleotides outside the gene matches: 2. The genes are TRBV6-6 and TRBJ2-5; TRBD1 agrees at 7 bases. The sequenced material came from blood. The receptor was isolated from a woman aged 55-70 years in good health. In DNA form, the CDR3 reads TGTGCCAGCAGTTACTCACAGGGGCGCCAAGAGACCCAGTACTTC. It is translated as CASSYSQGRQETQYF.